The rows below give T cell receptor beta chains drawn from one sample of a study of human T cells and chemical hapten exposure. MiXCR was run by TCRdb on the RACE reads, yielding one entry per CDR3 protein. The sample has roughly 24,000 distinct CDR3 sequences, approximately 9% seen once. The material sequenced was whole blood, taken in connection with sensitization to the hapten diphenylcyclopropenone (DPC). The receptors come from a young man with alopecia areata. Some clones in this sample may be carry-over from other donors' samples. Each CDR3 is given with its conserved first and last residue. D genes are given only for firm matches. The size of a clone is reported for some rows only, either as once, few or many, or as a class for expanded clones.

clone_size	d_call	v_call	j_call	cdr3_aa	cdr3_nt
few	NA	TRBV20-1	TRBJ1-4	CSEEKLFF	TGCAGTGAAGAAAAACTGTTTTTT
NA	TRBD1	TRBV5-5	TRBJ1-2	CASSLGGTGLYGYTF	TGTGCCAGCAGCTTAGGAGGGACAGGGTTATATGGCTACACCTTC
medium-sized	TRBD1	TRBV11-2	TRBJ2-5	CASSSPGGRAEETQYF	TGTGCCAGCAGCTCTCCAGGGGGCAGGGCCGAAGAGACCCAGTACTTC
many	NA	TRBV5-6	TRBJ2-2	CASSLLPGAGELFF	TGTGCCAGCAGCTTGCTACCCGGGGCCGGGGAGCTGTTTTTT
NA	NA	TRBV7-2	TRBJ1-5	CASSLEGQPQHF	TGTGCCAGCAGCTTAGAGGGTCAGCCCCAGCATTTT
many	TRBD1	TRBV6-2/TRBV6-3	TRBJ1-5	CASSKESGTGGLGNQPQHF	TGTGCCAGCAGTAAGGAATCCGGGACAGGGGGACTAGGCAATCAGCCCCAGCATTTT
NA	TRBD1	TRBV29-1	TRBJ2-7	CSVEDGQGIEQYF	TGCAGCGTTGAAGATGGACAGGGGATCGAGCAGTACTTC
many	NA	TRBV29-1	TRBJ2-5	CSATTGTLGVGAQYF	TGCAGCGCCACTACCGGGACACTTGGCGTGGGGGCCCAGTACTTC
many	NA	TRBV7-6	TRBJ2-2	CASSLPTEYTGELFF	TGTGCCAGCAGCTTACCGACAGAGTACACCGGGGAGCTGTTTTTT
few	TRBD1	TRBV29-1	TRBJ1-1	CSVTKTGGNTEAFF	TGCAGCGTTACGAAGACAGGGGGGAACACTGAAGCTTTCTTT
few	TRBD2	TRBV6-5	TRBJ2-5	CASSVGGVETQYF	TGTGCCAGCAGCGTGGGGGGGGTAGAGACCCAGTACTTC
many	NA	TRBV4-1	TRBJ1-1	CASSPPLEGLGEAFF	TGCGCCAGCAGCCCCCCCTTGGAGGGGCTCGGTGAAGCTTTCTTT
many	NA	TRBV12-3/TRBV12-4	TRBJ1-1	CASSPNTEAFF	TGTGCCAGCAGTCCTAACACTGAAGCTTTCTTT
many	NA	TRBV29-1	TRBJ2-7	CSVELPNRFDEQYF	TGCAGCGTTGAATTACCGAACCGGTTCGACGAGCAGTACTTC
NA	NA	TRBV6-5	TRBJ2-3	CASSYGQSTDTQYF	TGTGCCAGCAGTTACGGGCAGAGCACAGATACGCAGTATTTT
many	TRBD2	TRBV18	TRBJ2-3	CASSPTQRGDTQYF	TGTGCCAGCTCACCAACACAGCGGGGAGATACGCAGTATTTT
many	NA	TRBV10-3	TRBJ2-3	CAISEIGGLSTDTQYF	TGTGCCATCAGTGAGATTGGGGGACTCTCCACAGATACGCAGTATTTT
few	TRBD2	TRBV29-1	TRBJ2-1	CSVEKVLTSGRANEQFF	TGCAGCGTTGAAAAGGTACTGACTAGCGGGAGGGCTAATGAGCAGTTCTTC
medium-sized	NA	TRBV3-1	TRBJ2-1	CASSPSRLRINNEQFF	TGTGCCAGCAGCCCGAGCAGGTTGAGGATCAACAATGAGCAGTTCTTC
NA	NA	TRBV7-3	TRBJ2-2	CASSTPNTGELFF	TGTGCCAGCAGCACCCCGAACACCGGGGAGCTGTTTTTT
NA	NA	TRBV10-2	TRBJ2-5	CASTIGRSYQETQYF	TGCGCCAGCACCATCGGACGGTCGTACCAAGAGACCCAGTACTTC
many	NA	TRBV2	TRBJ2-1	CASSVESFTGSYNEQFF	TGTGCCAGCAGTGTCGAAAGTTTTACAGGCTCCTACAATGAGCAGTTCTTC
many	NA	TRBV5-1	TRBJ2-7	CASSPRGPDNEQYF	TGCGCCAGCAGCCCCCGGGGGCCTGATAACGAGCAGTACTTC
many	NA	TRBV18	TRBJ2-1	CASSPRDSEYNEQFF	TGTGCCAGCTCACCCCGGGACTCCGAATACAATGAGCAGTTCTTC
many	NA	TRBV29-1	TRBJ2-2	CSVEVASTGELFF	TGCAGCGTTGAAGTAGCATCCACCGGGGAGCTGTTTTTT
NA	NA	TRBV11-3	TRBJ1-6	CASRFLGGVNSPLHF	TGTGCCAGCAGATTTTTGGGAGGCGTGAATTCACCCCTCCACTTT
many	NA	TRBV7-2	TRBJ1-6	CASSLNSPLHF	TGTGCCAGCAGCTTAAACTCACCCCTCCACTTT
many	NA	TRBV27	TRBJ1-4	CASRNLATNEKLFF	TGTGCCAGCAGGAACCTTGCAACTAATGAAAAACTGTTTTTT